The rows below give T cell receptor beta chains drawn from one sample of a study of blood T cell repertoires in COVID-19. Here immunoSEQ multiplex PCR was the method, and the copy in TCRdb shows in-frame clones only, minus some. In the table there are around 58,000 clones, roughly 80% of which are singletons. Material: PBMCs or T cells enriched from blood (not recorded which). Receptors were obtained from a woman between 40 and 50 years old with acute COVID-19. Both conserved end residues are trimmed from each CDR3. Each record gives: V gene, CDR3 length, clone size, CDR3 protein. Only some rows state a clone size, as once, few, many or a class for expanded clones.

TRBV28	14	.	ASSLLGTAFGTEAF
TRBV9	11	.	ASSAFGYNEQF
TRBV9	12	few	ASSPGQGGYEQY
TRBV7-9	14	.	ASSLVRADSYNEQF
TRBV7-2	13	.	ASSFLAGGTDTQY
TRBV28	12	.	ASSYGATVETQY
TRBV5-1	15	large	ASSLWLAGSSYNEQF
TRBV28	12	.	ASSLSGRALEQY
TRBV18	12	.	ASSPRTGNTEAF
TRBV7-2	12	.	ASKLALSTDTQY
TRBV7-9	10	.	ASKSSYNEQF
TRBV19	10	.	ASSIGGASAF
TRBV29-1	10	.	SVDRVNYGYT
TRBV9	13	.	ASSASSGRIYEQF
TRBV9	11	.	ASSGPGWGELF
TRBV7-9	13	.	ASSFFLSAGTEAF